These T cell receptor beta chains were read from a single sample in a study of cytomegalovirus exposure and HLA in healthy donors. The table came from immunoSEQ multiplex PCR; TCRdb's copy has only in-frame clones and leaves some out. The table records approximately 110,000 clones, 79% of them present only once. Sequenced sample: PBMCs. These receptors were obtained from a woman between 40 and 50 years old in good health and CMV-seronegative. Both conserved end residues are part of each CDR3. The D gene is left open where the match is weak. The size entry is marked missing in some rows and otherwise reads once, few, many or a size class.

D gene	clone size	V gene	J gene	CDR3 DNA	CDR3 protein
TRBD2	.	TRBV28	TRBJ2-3	TGTGCCAGCAGTACCCGGACTAGCGGGGGGGCGTTTCAAGATACGCAGTATTTT	CASSTRTSGGAFQDTQYF
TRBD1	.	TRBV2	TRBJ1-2	TGTGCCAGCAGTGAGACGGGCAGGGGGTCCTATGGCTACACCTTC	CASSETGRGSYGYTF
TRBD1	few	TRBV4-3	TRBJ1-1	TGCGCCAGCAGCCAAGGGAGGGGGCGAACTGAAGCTTTCTTT	CASSQGRGRTEAFF
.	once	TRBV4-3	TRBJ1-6	TGCGCCAGCAGCCAAGATATCGTAGGGGATAATTCACCCCTCCACTTT	CASSQDIVGDNSPLHF
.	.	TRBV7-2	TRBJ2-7	TGTGCCAGCAGCTATCGAAAGGAGGGCGAGCAGTACTTC	CASSYRKEGEQYF
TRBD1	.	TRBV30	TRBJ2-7	TGTGCCTGGACACTCGACAGGGGGGCATACGAGCAGTACTTC	CAWTLDRGAYEQYF
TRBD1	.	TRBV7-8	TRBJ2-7	TGTGCCAGCAGCTTCGCTTATACAGGGGACGAGCAGTACTTC	CASSFAYTGDEQYF
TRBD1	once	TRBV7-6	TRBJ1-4	TGTGCCAGCAGCTTAGAACAGGGGATTGAAAAACTGTTTTTT	CASSLEQGIEKLFF
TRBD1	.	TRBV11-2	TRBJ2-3	TGTGCCAGCAGCATACCAGGGGGAACTACGCAGTATTTT	CASSIPGGTTQYF
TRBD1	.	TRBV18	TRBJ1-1	TGTGCCAGCTCACCACGAGAAGGAGGGGGCGAAGCTTTCTTT	CASSPREGGGEAFF
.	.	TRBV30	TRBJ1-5	TGTGCCTGGAGTGCCCCCGGGGTCCTAATCAAGGCCCAGCATTTT	CAWSAPGVLIKAQHF
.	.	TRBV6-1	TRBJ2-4	TGTGCCAGCAGTGAATCCATAAACATTCAGTACTTC	CASSESINIQYF
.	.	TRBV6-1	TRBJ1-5	TGTGCCAGCAGTTCAGGGGCCAATCAGCCCCAGCATTTT	CASSSGANQPQHF
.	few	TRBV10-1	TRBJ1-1	TGCGCCAGCAGTGAGTCGCGGGGGGCGAACACTGAAGCTTTCTTT	CASSESRGANTEAFF
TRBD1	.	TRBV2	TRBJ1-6	TGTGCCAGCAGTGTAGTCCCCAGGACAGGGCCAAATTCACCCCTCCACTTT	CASSVVPRTGPNSPLHF
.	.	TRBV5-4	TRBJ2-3	TGTGCCAGCAGCTTGGGCAGAACAGATACGCAGTATTTT	CASSLGRTDTQYF
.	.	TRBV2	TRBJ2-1	TGTGCCAGCAGACGGGACTTAGGAGGGAATGAGCAGTTCTTC	CASRRDLGGNEQFF
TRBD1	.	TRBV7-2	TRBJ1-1	TGTGCCAGCAGCCCAAACGGACAGGTGAACACTGAAGCTTTCTTT	CASSPNGQVNTEAFF
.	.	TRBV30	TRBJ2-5	TGTGCCTGGAGTTTGGGGAGAGAGACCCAGTACTTC	CAWSLGRETQYF
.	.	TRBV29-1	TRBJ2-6	TGCAGCGTTGCTGTTCCCTCTGGGGCCAACGTCCTGACTTTC	CSVAVPSGANVLTF
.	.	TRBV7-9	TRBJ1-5	TGTGCCGGCAGCTTGGGGCAGGAGGGTCAGCCCCAGCATTTT	CAGSLGQEGQPQHF
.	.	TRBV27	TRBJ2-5	TGTGCCAGTGGGGGCCCCAGGGAGACCCAGTACTTC	CASGGPRETQYF
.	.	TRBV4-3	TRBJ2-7	TGCGCCAGCAGCCAAGATAGGGCGGGGTTCTACGAGCAGTACTTC	CASSQDRAGFYEQYF